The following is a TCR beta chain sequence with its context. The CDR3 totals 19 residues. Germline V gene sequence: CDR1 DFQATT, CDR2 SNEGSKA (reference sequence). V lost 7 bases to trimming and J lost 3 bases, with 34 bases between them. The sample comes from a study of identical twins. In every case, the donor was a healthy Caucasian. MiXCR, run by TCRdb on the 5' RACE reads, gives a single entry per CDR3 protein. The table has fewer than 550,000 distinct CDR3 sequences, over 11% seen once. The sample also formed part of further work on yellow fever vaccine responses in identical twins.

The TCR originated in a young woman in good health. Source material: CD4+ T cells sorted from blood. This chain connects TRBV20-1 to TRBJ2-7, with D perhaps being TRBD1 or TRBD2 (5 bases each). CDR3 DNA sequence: TGCAGTGTGCCTTTACCGGGGCTAGCTTCTTTGAGGGGTTACTACGAGCAGTACTTC. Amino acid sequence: CSVPLPGLASLRGYYEQYF.